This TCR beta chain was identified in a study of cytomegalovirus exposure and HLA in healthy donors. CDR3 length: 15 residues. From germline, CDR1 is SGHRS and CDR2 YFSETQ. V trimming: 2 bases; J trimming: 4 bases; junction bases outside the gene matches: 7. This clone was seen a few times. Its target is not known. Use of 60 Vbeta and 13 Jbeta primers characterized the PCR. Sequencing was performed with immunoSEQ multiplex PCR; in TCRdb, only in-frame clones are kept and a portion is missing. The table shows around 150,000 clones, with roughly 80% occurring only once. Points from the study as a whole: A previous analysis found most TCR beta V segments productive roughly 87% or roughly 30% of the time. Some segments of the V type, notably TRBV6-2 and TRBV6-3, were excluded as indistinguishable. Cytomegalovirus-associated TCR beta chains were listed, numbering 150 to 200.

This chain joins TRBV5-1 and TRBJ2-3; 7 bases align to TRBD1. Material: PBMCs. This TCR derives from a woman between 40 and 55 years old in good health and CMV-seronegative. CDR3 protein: CASSFNRGGADTQYF. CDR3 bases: TGCGCCAGCAGCTTCAACAGGGGTGGCGCAGATACGCAGTATTTT. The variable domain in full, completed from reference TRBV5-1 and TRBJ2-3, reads KAGVTQTPRYLIKTRGQQVTLSCSPISGHRSVSWYQQTPGQGLQFLFEYFSETQRNKGNFPGRFSGRQFSNSRSEMNVSTLELGDSALYLCASSFNRGGADTQYFGPGTRLTVL.